These T cell receptor beta chains were read from a single sample in a study of blood T cell repertoires in COVID-19. This table comes from immunoSEQ multiplex PCR, and its TCRdb copy is limited to in-frame clones, with some not included. Among roughly 81,000 clones, around nine tenths were seen once, and the ten largest hold approximately 8%. The sequenced sample consisted of peripheral blood. These receptors came from a man aged 25-45 years with acute or convalescent COVID-19. The CDR3 runs from the conserved cysteine through the conserved F or W. D genes are given only for firm matches.

- TRBV14 CASSPKRTTEAFF
TRBD1 TRBV2 CASSEGGTGQVGYEQYF
TRBD1 TRBV2 CASRKTGVNTEAFF
TRBD1 TRBV6-5 CASRTGADTQYF
- TRBV21-1 CASSKNRGARYIQYF
- TRBV6-5 CASSYEQPTYNEQFF
- TRBV30 CAWISPPSYEQYF
TRBD2 TRBV30 CACSRNSGSSGTQYF
- TRBV10-1 CASSNREIPQHF
- TRBV27 CASSLRTAAEAFF
TRBD1 TRBV3-1/TRBV3-2 CASSRTDRVGYNEQFF
- TRBV6-2/TRBV6-3 CASSTTTGSGANVLTF
TRBD1 TRBV5-1 CASSFGFPGQDSYEQYF
- TRBV21-1 CASSNLDGQGRRRDEQYF
- TRBV4-1 CASSQGATDTQYF
- TRBV4-1 CASSLAEGQDTQYF
- TRBV6-4 CARRGEGDEQYF
- TRBV6-1 CASSEWRGDYGYTF
- TRBV10-1 CASSPEGDEQFF
TRBD1 TRBV5-1 CASSPETGNTYEQYF
- TRBV2 CASSWGDEKLFF
TRBD1 TRBV5-1 CASSLSQGIQTYEQYF
- TRBV28 CASKEGGFYGYTF
TRBD1 TRBV10-1 CASSSDRSTDTQYF
TRBD1 TRBV2 CASSEDRSSYNEQFF
TRBD2 TRBV28 CASSYGTRGPTDTQYF
- TRBV6-5 CASSYSTNPGQETQYF
- TRBV4-1 CASSQPEVADTQYF
TRBD2 TRBV9 CASGGTSGRYNEQFF
TRBD1 TRBV5-1 CASGQGYEQYF
- TRBV11-2 CASSLAWGDGELFF
TRBD2 TRBV3-1/TRBV3-2 CASSQGTSGSTGELFF
TRBD1 TRBV28 CASSFSDRVNSPLHF
TRBD1 TRBV30 CAWKLQGVVGGYTF
- TRBV4-2 CASSQDVSPLHF
- TRBV2 CASSDIHSGANVLTF